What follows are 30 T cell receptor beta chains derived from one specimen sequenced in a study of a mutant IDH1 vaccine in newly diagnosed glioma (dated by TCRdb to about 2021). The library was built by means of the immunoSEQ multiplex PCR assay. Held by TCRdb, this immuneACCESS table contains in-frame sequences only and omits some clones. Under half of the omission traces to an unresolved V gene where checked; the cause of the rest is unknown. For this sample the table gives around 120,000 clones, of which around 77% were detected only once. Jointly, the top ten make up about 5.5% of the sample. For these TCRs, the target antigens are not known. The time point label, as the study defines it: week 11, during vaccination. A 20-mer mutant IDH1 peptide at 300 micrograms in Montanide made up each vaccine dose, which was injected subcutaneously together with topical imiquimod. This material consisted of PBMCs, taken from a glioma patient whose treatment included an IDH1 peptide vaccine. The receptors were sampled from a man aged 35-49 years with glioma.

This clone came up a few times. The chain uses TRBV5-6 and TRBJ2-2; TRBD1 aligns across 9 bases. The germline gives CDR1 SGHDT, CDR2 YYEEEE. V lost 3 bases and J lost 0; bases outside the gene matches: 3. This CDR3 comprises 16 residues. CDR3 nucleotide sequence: TGTGCCAGCAGCTCGGACAGGGGTTCGAACACCGGGGAGCTGTTTTTT. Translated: CASSSDRGSNTGELFF.

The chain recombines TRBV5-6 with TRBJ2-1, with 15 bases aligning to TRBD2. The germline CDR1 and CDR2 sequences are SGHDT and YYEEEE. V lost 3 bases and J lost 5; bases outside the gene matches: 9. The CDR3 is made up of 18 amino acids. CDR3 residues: CASSSRTSGRAGDNEQFF. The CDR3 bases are TGTGCCAGCAGCTCCCGGACTAGCGGGAGGGCCGGCGACAATGAGCAGTTCTTC. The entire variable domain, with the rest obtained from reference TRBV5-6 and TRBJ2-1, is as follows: DAGVTQSPTHLIKTRGQQVTLRCSPKSGHDTVSWYQQALGQGPQFIFQYYEEEERQRGNFPDRFSGHQFPNYSSELNVNALLLGDSALYLCASSSRTSGRAGDNEQFFGPGTRLTVL.

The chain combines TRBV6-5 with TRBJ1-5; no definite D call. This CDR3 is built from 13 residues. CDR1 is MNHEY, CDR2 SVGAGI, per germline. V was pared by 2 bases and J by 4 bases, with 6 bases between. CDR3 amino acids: CASSYRFNQPQHF. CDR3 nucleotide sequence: TGTGCCAGCAGTTACAGGTTTAATCAGCCCCAGCATTTT.

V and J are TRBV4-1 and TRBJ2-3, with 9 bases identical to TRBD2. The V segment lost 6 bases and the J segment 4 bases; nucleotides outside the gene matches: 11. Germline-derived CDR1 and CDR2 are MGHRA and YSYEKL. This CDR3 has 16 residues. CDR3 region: CASSTGGSGRADTQYF. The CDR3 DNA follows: TGCGCCAGCAGTACCGGGGGTAGCGGGAGAGCAGATACGCAGTATTTT.

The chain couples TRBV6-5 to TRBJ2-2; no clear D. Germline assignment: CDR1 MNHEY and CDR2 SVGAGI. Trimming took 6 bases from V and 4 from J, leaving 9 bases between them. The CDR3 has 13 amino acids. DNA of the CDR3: TGTGCCAGCAGCAAAGTCGGCACCGGGGAGCTGTTTTTT. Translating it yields CASSKVGTGELFF.

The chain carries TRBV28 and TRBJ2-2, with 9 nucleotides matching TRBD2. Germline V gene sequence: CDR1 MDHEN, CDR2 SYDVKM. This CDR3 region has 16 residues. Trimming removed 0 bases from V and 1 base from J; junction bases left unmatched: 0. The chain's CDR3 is CASSLWTSGNTGELFF. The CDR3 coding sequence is TGTGCCAGCAGTTTATGGACTAGCGGGAACACCGGGGAGCTGTTTTTT.

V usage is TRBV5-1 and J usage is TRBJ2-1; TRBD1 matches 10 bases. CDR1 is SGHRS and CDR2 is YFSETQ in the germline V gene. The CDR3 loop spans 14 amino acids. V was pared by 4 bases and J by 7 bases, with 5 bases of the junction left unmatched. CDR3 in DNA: TGCGCCAGCAGCCCGAGGGGACAGGGGAATGAGCAGTTCTTC. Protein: CASSPRGQGNEQFF.

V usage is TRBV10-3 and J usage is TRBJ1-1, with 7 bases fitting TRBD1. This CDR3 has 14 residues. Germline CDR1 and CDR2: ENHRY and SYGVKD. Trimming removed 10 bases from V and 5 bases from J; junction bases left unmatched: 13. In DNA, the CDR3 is TGTGCCACCCTGGATGGCAGGGGGGCAACTGAAGCTTTCTTT. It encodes CATLDGRGATEAFF.

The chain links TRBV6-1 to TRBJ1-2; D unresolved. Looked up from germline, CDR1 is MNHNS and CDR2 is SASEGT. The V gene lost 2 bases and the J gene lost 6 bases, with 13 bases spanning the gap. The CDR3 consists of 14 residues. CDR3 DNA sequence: TGTGCCAGCAGTGAAATGGGGTTAGGGAATGGCTACACCTTC. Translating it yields CASSEMGLGNGYTF.

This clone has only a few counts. CDR3 loop: CASSPLRQGDQPQHF. The DNA of the CDR3 is TGTGCCAGCAGTCCCCTTCGACAGGGCGATCAGCCCCAGCATTTT. The V and J genes are TRBV27 and TRBJ1-5, with 7 positions matching TRBD1. Germline V lookup: CDR1 MNHEY, CDR2 SMNVEV (reference sequence). The CDR3 has 15 residues. V lost 5 bases and J lost 5; bases outside the gene matches: 9.

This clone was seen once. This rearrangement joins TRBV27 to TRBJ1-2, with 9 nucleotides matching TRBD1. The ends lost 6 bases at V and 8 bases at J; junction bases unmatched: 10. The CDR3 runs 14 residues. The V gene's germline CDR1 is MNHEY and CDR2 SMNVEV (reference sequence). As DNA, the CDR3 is TGTGCCAGCAGGCCCGGGACAGGGAAACTAGGCTACACCTTC. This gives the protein CASRPGTGKLGYTF.

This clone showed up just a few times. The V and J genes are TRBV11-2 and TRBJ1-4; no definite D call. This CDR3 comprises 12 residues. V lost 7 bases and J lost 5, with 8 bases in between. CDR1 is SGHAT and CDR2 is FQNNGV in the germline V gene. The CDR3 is CASTDQNEKLFF. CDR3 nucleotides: TGTGCCAGCACCGACCAGAATGAAAAACTGTTTTTT.

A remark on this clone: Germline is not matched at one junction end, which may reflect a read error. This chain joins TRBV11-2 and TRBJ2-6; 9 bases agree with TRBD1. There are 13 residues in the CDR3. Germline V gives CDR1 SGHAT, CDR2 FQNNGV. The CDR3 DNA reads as TGTGCCAGCAGCTTAGAAGGGACAGGGCCTTCTTTTTTC. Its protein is CASSLEGTGPSFF.

CDR3 in amino acids: CAISEPAGGGGTEQYF. CDR3 DNA sequence: TGTGCCATCAGTGAGCCCGCCGGTGGCGGGGGGACCGAGCAGTACTTC. J is TRBJ2-7 and V is TRBV10-3; 8 nucleotides match TRBD2. The CDR3 totals 16 residues. Germline-derived CDR1 and CDR2 are ENHRY and SYGVKD. Losses at the gene ends were 2 bases for V and 6 bases for J; bases not matched to a gene: 12.

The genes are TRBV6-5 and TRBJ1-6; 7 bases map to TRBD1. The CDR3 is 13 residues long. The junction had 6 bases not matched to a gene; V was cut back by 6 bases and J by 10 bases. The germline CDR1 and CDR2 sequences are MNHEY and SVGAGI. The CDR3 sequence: CASRTGINSPLHF. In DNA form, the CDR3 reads TGTGCCAGCAGGACAGGGATCAACTCACCCCTCCACTTT.

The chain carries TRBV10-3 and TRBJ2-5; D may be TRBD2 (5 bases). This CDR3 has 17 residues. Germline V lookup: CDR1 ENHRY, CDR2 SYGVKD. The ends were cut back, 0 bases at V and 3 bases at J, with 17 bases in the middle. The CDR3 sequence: CAISESGSSSREETQYF. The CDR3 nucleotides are TGTGCCATCAGTGAGTCGGGGAGCTCGTCCCGCGAAGAGACCCAGTACTTC.

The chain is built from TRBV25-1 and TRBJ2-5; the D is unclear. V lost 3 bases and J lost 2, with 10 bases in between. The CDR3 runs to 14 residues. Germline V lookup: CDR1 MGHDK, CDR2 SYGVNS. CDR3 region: CASSEHRVQETQYF. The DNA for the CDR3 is TGTGCCAGCAGTGAGCACCGGGTACAAGAGACCCAGTACTTC.

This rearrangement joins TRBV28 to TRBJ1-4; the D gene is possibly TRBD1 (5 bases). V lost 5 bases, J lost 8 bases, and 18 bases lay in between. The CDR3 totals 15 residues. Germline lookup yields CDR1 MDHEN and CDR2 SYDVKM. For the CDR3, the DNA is TGTGCCAGCAGTCCCACCTTCGGGGGGAAAGAAAAACTGTTTTTT. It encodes CASSPTFGGKEKLFF.

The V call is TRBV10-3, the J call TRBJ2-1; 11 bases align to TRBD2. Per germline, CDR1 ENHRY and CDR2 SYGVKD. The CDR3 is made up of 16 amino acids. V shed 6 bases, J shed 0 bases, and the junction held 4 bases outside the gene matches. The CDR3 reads CAISRSGGGSYNEQFF. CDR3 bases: TGTGCCATCAGCCGTAGCGGGGGGGGCTCCTACAATGAGCAGTTCTTC.

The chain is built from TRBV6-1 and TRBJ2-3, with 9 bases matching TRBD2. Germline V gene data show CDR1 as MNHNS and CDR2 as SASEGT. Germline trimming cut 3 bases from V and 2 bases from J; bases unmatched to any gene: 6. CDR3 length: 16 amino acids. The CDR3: CASSEQRGAFTDTQYF. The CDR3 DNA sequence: TGTGCCAGCAGTGAGCAGCGGGGGGCCTTCACAGATACGCAGTATTTT.

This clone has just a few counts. The CDR3 sequence: CASSLETGHRNEKLFF. CDR3 DNA sequence: TGTGCCAGCAGCTTGGAAACGGGACACAGAAATGAAAAACTGTTTTTT. This chain connects TRBV5-8 to TRBJ1-4; the D gene is possibly TRBD1 (6 bases). Trimming pared 0 bases from V and 5 bases from J, leaving 14 bases between. The germline CDR1 and CDR2 sequences are SGHTS and YDEGEE. The CDR3 extends over 16 amino acids.

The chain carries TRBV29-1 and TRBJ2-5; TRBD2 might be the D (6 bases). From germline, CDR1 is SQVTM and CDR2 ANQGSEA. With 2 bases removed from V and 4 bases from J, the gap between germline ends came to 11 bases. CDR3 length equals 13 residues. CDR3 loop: CSVETGVGETQYF. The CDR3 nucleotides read TGCAGCGTTGAAACGGGAGTAGGAGAGACCCAGTACTTC.

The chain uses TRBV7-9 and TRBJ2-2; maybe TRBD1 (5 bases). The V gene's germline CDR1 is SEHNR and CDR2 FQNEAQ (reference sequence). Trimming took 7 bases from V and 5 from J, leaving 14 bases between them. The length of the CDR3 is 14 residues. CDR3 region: CASIPEGATGELFF. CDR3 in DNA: TGTGCCAGCATCCCCGAAGGGGCAACCGGGGAGCTGTTTTTT.

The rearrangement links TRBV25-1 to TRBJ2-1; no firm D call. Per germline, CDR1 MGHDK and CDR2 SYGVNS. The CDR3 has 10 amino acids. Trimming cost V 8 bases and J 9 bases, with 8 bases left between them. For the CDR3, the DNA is TGTGCCAGCGGCAGACTTGAGCAGTTCTTC. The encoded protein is CASGRLEQFF.

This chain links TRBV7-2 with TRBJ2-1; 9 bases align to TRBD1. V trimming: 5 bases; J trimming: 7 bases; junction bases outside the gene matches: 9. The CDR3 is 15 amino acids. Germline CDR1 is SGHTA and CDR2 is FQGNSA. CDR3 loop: CASSPLGTGRNEQFF. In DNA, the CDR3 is TGTGCCAGCAGCCCACTGGGGACAGGGAGAAATGAGCAGTTCTTC.

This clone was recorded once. The CDR3 is CASSFPGPYNEQFF. The CDR3 DNA sequence: TGTGCCAGCAGTTTCCCCGGACCGTACAATGAGCAGTTCTTC. The chain combines TRBV27 with TRBJ2-1; D not certain. Germline V gene data show CDR1 as MNHEY and CDR2 as SMNVEV (reference sequence). This CDR3 contains 14 residues. Trimming stripped 3 bases from V and 4 bases from J, with 10 bases between.

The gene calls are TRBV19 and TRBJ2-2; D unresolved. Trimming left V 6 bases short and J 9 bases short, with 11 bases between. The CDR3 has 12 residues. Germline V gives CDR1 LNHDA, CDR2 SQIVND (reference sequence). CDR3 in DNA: TGTGCCAGTAGAAGGGAAGCGAGGGAGCTGTTTTTT. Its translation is CASRREARELFF. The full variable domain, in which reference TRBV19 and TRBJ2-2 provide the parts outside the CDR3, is DGGITQSPKYLFRKEGQNVTLSCEQNLNHDAMYWYRQDPGQGLRLIYYSQIVNDFQKGDIAEGYSVSREKKESFPLTVTSAQKNPTAFYLCASRREARELFFGEGSRLTVL.

This CDR3 is CASNSRGQDNEQFF. The CDR3 nucleotides are TGTGCCAGCAATTCGCGGGGGCAGGACAATGAGCAGTTCTTC. This rearrangement joins TRBV5-4 to TRBJ2-1; D may be TRBD2 (7 bases). Germline CDR1 SGHNT, CDR2 YYREEE (reference sequence). Trimming removed 6 bases from V and 5 bases from J, with 15 bases in between. This CDR3 region has 14 residues.

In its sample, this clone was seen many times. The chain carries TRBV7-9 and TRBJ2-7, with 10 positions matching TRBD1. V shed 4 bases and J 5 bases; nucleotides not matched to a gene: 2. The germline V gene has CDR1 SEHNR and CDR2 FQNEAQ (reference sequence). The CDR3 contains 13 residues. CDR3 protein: CASSSGTGDEQYF. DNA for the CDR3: TGTGCCAGCAGCTCCGGGACAGGGGACGAGCAGTACTTC.

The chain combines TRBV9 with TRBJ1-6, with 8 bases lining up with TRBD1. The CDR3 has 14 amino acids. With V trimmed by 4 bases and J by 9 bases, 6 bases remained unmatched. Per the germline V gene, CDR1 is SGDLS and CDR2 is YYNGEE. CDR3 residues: CASSMTGEGSPLHF. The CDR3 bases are TGTGCCAGCAGCATGACAGGGGAAGGTTCACCCCTCCACTTT.